These 25 T cell receptor beta chains came from one sample sequenced in a study of T cell responses to AZD1222 COVID-19 vaccine listed by TCRdb under 2021. Libraries were prepared through the immunoSEQ multiplex PCR assay. The clones in this table, taken by TCRdb from immuneACCESS, are in-frame only. Not every clone is retained; where verified, under half of the shortfall comes from an unresolved V gene, and the cause of the rest is unknown. This sample gives over 130,000 clones in total; just over 85% of them show up just once. Of the sample, roughly 3% is held by the ten largest clones. Sample time point, as interpreted from the label and publication: baseline before first vaccination. The sample in question was peripheral blood, obtained on day 0 of AZD1222 vaccination. Source of these receptors: an adult in good health.

V usage is TRBV28 and J usage is TRBJ2-4; D is tentatively TRBD1 or TRBD2 (7 bases each). The CDR3 sequence is 18 residues long. Germline CDR1 and CDR2: MDHEN and SYDVKM. V was cut by 4 bases and J by 9 bases, with 28 bases left in between. The CDR3 coding sequence is TGTGCCAGCAGTTCCGGGACCAGGGGGACGCGCGGGAGTCCCATTCAGTACTTC. Amino acid sequence: CASSSGTRGTRGSPIQYF.

This clone has a single count. This chain joins TRBV6-5 and TRBJ1-4; 8 bases map to TRBD1. CDR3 length equals 15 residues. The ends lost 5 bases at V and 8 bases at J; junction bases unmatched: 10. Germline V gene data show CDR1 as MNHEY and CDR2 as SVGAGI. The CDR3 DNA reads TGTGCCAGCAGTCCCGCAGGGGGCGGGTCCGAAAAACTGTTTTTT. Protein sequence: CASSPAGGGSEKLFF.

The chain couples TRBV3-1 (or the pseudogene TRBV3-2) to TRBJ1-1; no clear D gene. This CDR3 region has 14 residues. Trimming took 4 bases from V and 4 from J, leaving 13 bases between them. The germline V gene has CDR1 LGHDT and CDR2 YNNKEL (reference sequence). CDR3 in amino acids: CASSPLSKGTEAFF. CDR3 nucleotide sequence: TGTGCCAGCAGCCCCCTTAGTAAGGGCACTGAAGCTTTCTTT.

CDR3 sequence reads: CASSRDRNTEAFF. The CDR3 nucleotides read TGTGCCAGCAGTCGGGACAGGAACACTGAAGCTTTCTTT. V gene TRBV6-4 combines with J gene TRBJ1-1, with TRBD1 matching over 7 bases. CDR3 length: 13 amino acids. Germline V lookup: CDR1 MRHNA, CDR2 SNTAGT. The V and J ends lost 5 bases and 1 base, in that order; junction bases with no gene match: 1.

The chain carries TRBV27 and TRBJ2-7; possible D gene TRBD2, 5 bases. Germline loops: CDR1 MNHEY, CDR2 SMNVEV (reference sequence). The CDR3 contains 15 residues. Trimming took 8 bases from V and 1 from J, leaving 18 bases between them. CDR3 loop: CASRPFGDSSYEQYF. The CDR3 nucleotides are TGTGCCAGCCGACCCTTCGGGGATTCTTCCTACGAGCAGTACTTC.

This chain links TRBV27 with TRBJ2-7; either TRBD1 or TRBD2 may supply D (7 bases each). Germline V gene data show CDR1 as MNHEY and CDR2 as SMNVEV (reference sequence). Trimming left V 0 bases short and J 4 bases short, with 13 bases between. The CDR3 runs 15 residues. This chain's CDR3 is CASSLSQGGAYEQYF. The CDR3 DNA sequence: TGTGCCAGCAGTTTATCCCAGGGGGGGGCTTACGAGCAGTACTTC.

The chain uses TRBV19 and TRBJ1-2, with D possibly matching TRBD1 (5 bases). Trimming cost V 5 bases and J 5 bases, with 15 bases left between them. Per the germline V gene, CDR1 is LNHDA and CDR2 is SQIVND (reference sequence). The CDR3 consists of 14 residues. In nucleotides, the CDR3 is TGTGCCAGTAGTCGTCGCAGGGAAGGTTATGGCTACACCTTC. It yields the protein CASSRRREGYGYTF. Full variable domain (outside the CDR3, taken from reference TRBV19 and TRBJ1-2): DGGITQSPKYLFRKEGQNVTLSCEQNLNHDAMYWYRQDPGQGLRLIYYSQIVNDFQKGDIAEGYSVSREKKESFPLTVTSAQKNPTAFYLCASSRRREGYGYTFGSGTRLTVV.

This chain uses TRBV29-1 with TRBJ2-3; D is perhaps TRBD1 or TRBD2 (5 bases each). Germline CDR1 is SQVTM and CDR2 is ANQGSEA. CDR3 length: 14 residues. With 0 bases removed from V and 5 bases from J, the gap between germline ends came to 12 bases. Written as DNA, the CDR3 is TGCAGCGTTGAAGAAGTAAGTGGGGGAGATACGCAGTATTTT. Its translation is CSVEEVSGGDTQYF.

The J gene is TRBJ2-5, the V gene TRBV6-5; the D call may be TRBD1 or TRBD2 (5 bases each). The CDR3 runs to 14 residues. Deletions cut 10 bases from V and 5 bases from J, with 20 bases between. CDR1 is MNHEY, CDR2 SVGAGI, per germline. This chain's CDR3 is CAIEGRLGEETQYF. In DNA, the CDR3 is TGTGCCATCGAGGGACGTTTGGGTGAGGAGACCCAGTACTTC.

The chain uses TRBV19 and TRBJ1-1; TRBD1 matches at 7 bases. The CDR3 runs to 14 residues. Trimming removed 7 bases from V and 4 bases from J; junction bases left unmatched: 9. Germline V lookup: CDR1 LNHDA, CDR2 SQIVND (reference sequence). The CDR3: CASNWTGGFTEAFF. CDR3 nucleotides: TGTGCCAGTAACTGGACAGGTGGGTTCACTGAAGCTTTCTTT. Together with reference TRBV19 and TRBJ1-1, the CDR3 gives the full variable domain: DGGITQSPKYLFRKEGQNVTLSCEQNLNHDAMYWYRQDPGQGLRLIYYSQIVNDFQKGDIAEGYSVSREKKESFPLTVTSAQKNPTAFYLCASNWTGGFTEAFFGQGTRLTVV.

The chain combines TRBV5-4 with TRBJ2-7; the match to TRBD2 covers 9 bases. Germline CDR1 reads SGHNT; CDR2 reads YYREEE (reference sequence). Losses at the gene ends were 4 bases for V and 2 bases for J; bases not matched to a gene: 13. This CDR3 has 17 residues. DNA of the CDR3: TGTGCCAGCAGCGACTTCTCCGGACTAGCGTACGCCTACGAGCAGTACTTC. Residues: CASSDFSGLAYAYEQYF.

The chain links TRBV28 to TRBJ2-4, with a tentative D call TRBD2 (5 bases). Per germline, CDR1 MDHEN and CDR2 SYDVKM. The CDR3 loop spans 12 amino acids. Trimming pared 5 bases from V and 13 bases from J, leaving 15 bases between. The CDR3 bases are TGTGCCAGCAGTCCCTCTGTAGCGCGGCAGTACTTC. Protein sequence: CASSPSVARQYF.

The chain has TRBV18 and TRBJ1-1; D is ambiguous. Looked up from germline, CDR1 is KGHSH and CDR2 is LQKENI. This CDR3 has 11 residues. Trimming shortened V by 3 bases and J by 8 bases, and 7 bases separated the two germline ends. Here the CDR3 reads CASSPAEEAFF. CDR3 in DNA: TGTGCCAGCTCACCGGCCGAAGAAGCTTTCTTT.

J is TRBJ1-6 and V is TRBV27; D possibly corresponds to TRBD1 (6 bases). Germline CDR1 reads MNHEY; CDR2 reads SMNVEV (reference sequence). The CDR3 sequence is 16 residues long. Deletions cut 6 bases from V and 1 base from J, with 13 bases between. CDR3 DNA sequence: TGTGCCAGCAGACAAATTCAGGGGTCCTATAATTCACCCCTCCACTTT. As protein: CASRQIQGSYNSPLHF.

In DNA form, the CDR3 reads TGTGCCAGCAGTTCGAGCGGGACGCGTAACCCCAATGAGCAGTTCTTC. As protein: CASSSSGTRNPNEQFF. The chain combines TRBV28 with TRBJ2-1; 7 nucleotides match TRBD2. Per the germline V gene, CDR1 is MDHEN and CDR2 is SYDVKM. CDR3 size: 16 residues. The ends lost 4 bases at V and 6 bases at J; junction bases unmatched: 12.

The CDR3, as DNA: TGCGCCAGCAGCTCTGGACTAGCGGGAAGCTCCTACAATGAGCAGTTCTTC. Its protein is CASSSGLAGSSYNEQFF. The chain combines TRBV5-1 with TRBJ2-1; 12 bases line up with TRBD2. This CDR3 has 17 amino acids. Unmatched junction bases numbered 4, after V lost 3 bases and J lost 0 bases. Germline CDR1 and CDR2: SGHRS and YFSETQ.

The genes are TRBV18 and TRBJ2-7, with 8 nucleotides matching TRBD1. Germline V gene sequence: CDR1 KGHSH, CDR2 LQKENI. J was trimmed by 4 bases and V by 3 bases; bases with no gene match: 5. The CDR3 is 14 amino acids. DNA for the CDR3: TGTGCCAGCTCACCGGAAACAGGGGGATACGAGCAGTACTTC. Translated: CASSPETGGYEQYF.

The chain recombines TRBV2 with TRBJ2-5; tentatively, D is TRBD2 (5 bases). With 7 bases removed from V and 12 bases from J, the gap between germline ends came to 12 bases. This CDR3 is 10 amino acids long. Per germline, CDR1 SNHLY and CDR2 FYNNEI. This chain's CDR3 is CASKEPGEYF. The DNA of the CDR3 is TGTGCCAGCAAGGAGCCCGGGGAGTACTTC.

The V call is TRBV6-6, the J call TRBJ1-2, with D possibly matching TRBD1 (5 bases). This CDR3 has 14 amino acids. The V and J ends lost 2 bases and 3 bases respectively, with 10 bases between them. CDR1 MNHNY and CDR2 SVGAGI come from the germline V gene (reference sequence). The CDR3 DNA sequence: TGTGCCAGCAGTTACGGGCCGGGACACTATGGCTACACCTTC. This codes for CASSYGPGHYGYTF.

About this clone itself: Germline is not matched at one junction end, which may reflect a read error. V is TRBV6-9 and J is TRBJ2-2; 8 bases line up with TRBD1. The length of the CDR3 is 16 residues. Germline CDR1 MNHGY, CDR2 SVAAGI. CDR3: CASSDSGGRYTGELFF. Written as DNA, the CDR3 is TGTGCCAGCAGTGATTCAGGGGGCAGGTACACCGGGGAGCTGTTTTTT.

J is TRBJ2-7 and V is TRBV7-7; tentatively, D is TRBD1 (6 bases). Deletions cut 5 bases from V and 5 bases from J, with 13 bases between. Looked up from germline, CDR1 is SSHAT and CDR2 is FNYEAQ (reference sequence). The CDR3 covers 13 residues. The CDR3 protein is CASSPSPGDEQYF. The DNA for the CDR3 is TGTGCCAGCAGCCCTAGCCCAGGGGACGAGCAGTACTTC.

Only one count was recorded for this clone. The rearrangement joins TRBV7-2 to TRBJ1-1, with 7 nucleotides matching TRBD1. J gave up 5 bases and V 2 bases, and 5 bases lay outside the gene matches. The CDR3 extends over 14 amino acids. Germline-derived CDR1 and CDR2 are SGHTA and FQGNSA. The CDR3 protein is CASSLIGGGTEAFF. The CDR3 DNA reads as TGTGCCAGCAGCTTAATAGGGGGCGGTACTGAAGCTTTCTTT.

The rearrangement links TRBV12-5 to TRBJ2-2; D may be TRBD2 (5 bases). V was shortened by 2 bases and J by 1 base, with 8 bases between the two germline ends. Per germline, CDR1 LGHNT and CDR2 FRNRAP. The CDR3 runs to 15 residues. The CDR3 nucleotides are TGTGCTAGTGGTTTGTGGGAGAAGAACACCGGGGAGCTGTTTTTT. This translates into CASGLWEKNTGELFF.

CDR3 sequence: CAISAGTQRNTGELFF. Written as DNA, the CDR3 is TGTGCCATCTCCGCGGGGACCCAAAGGAACACCGGGGAGCTGTTTTTT. The chain links TRBV10-3 to TRBJ2-2; tentative D call: TRBD2 (6 bases). The CDR3 contains 16 residues. The ends were cut back, 8 bases at V and 1 base at J, with 17 bases in the middle. The V gene's germline CDR1 is ENHRY and CDR2 SYGVKD.

V is TRBV3-1 (or the pseudogene TRBV3-2) and J is TRBJ1-4; D ambiguous. Germline CDR1 and CDR2: LGHDT and YNNKEL (reference sequence). Trimming cost V 4 bases and J 5 bases, with 11 bases left between them. CDR3 length: 14 amino acids. CDR3 protein: CASSRRGENEKLFF. The CDR3 DNA sequence: TGTGCCAGCAGCCGCAGAGGAGAGAATGAAAAACTGTTTTTT.